The sequence of this T cell receptor (beta chain) was determined in a study of control samples from healthy donors and cancer patients. V was pared by 4 bases and J by 6 bases, with 15 bases of the junction left unmatched. CDR1 is SGHNT and CDR2 is YYREEE in the germline V gene (reference sequence). CDR3 length: 17 amino acids. Measured with immunoSEQ multiplex PCR; TCRdb has only the in-frame clones, and not every one. In the table there are about 190,000 clones, about 89% of which are singletons. The sequence was obtained from a man aged 25-45 years in good health. This rearrangement joins TRBV5-4 to TRBJ2-3, with 9 bases that match TRBD1. Sequenced input: blood. The CDR3 here is CASSGGQGIDWGDTQYF. CDR3 nucleotide sequence: TGTGCCAGCAGCGGCGGACAGGGGATAGATTGGGGGGATACGCAGTATTTT.